This record concerns one TCR beta chain sequence. This clone's antigen is unknown. The record has no base qualities; no much larger clone is one base away. The source of the sample is a study of cytomegalovirus exposure and HLA in healthy donors (dated by TCRdb to between 2016 and 2019). Looking at the study overall: An earlier analysis of 587 of the donors reported 276 Gb of sequence data and about 120 million unique TCR beta sequences obtained from around 170 million T cells. HLA typing included class I and class II loci at four-digit resolution. In addition to the first cohort of about 650 subjects, a separate validation cohort of about 120 different subjects was used. Because of strong linkage in the cohort, a handful of DR-DQ haplotypes were treated as single units for association and clustering. Approximately 300 gigabases of sequencing data and around 85 million unique TCR sequences made up an early release that covered approximately 700 HLA-typed donors. An earlier analysis of more than 450 of the donors used high-throughput TCR beta sequencing to judge whether each TCR beta V gene segment behaved as functional or pseudogenic. To predict cytomegalovirus infection status, the study brought together high-throughput TCR immunosequencing, statistical association of individual TCRs with disease status, and machine learning. The later analysis used no new phenotypic data to find candidate immune exposures, relying instead on TCR beta sequences and their occurrence across donors. A later genetic analysis used genome-wide SNP genotypes for about three fifths of the 666 donors, treating that subset as a discovery cohort. Typing coverage varied by locus: roughly 629-640 donors for A, B, C, DRB1 and DQB1; 500 to 550 for DQA1; about 600 for DPA1; approximately 490 for DPB1. Among under 450 genotyped donors of the cohort, an average of about 240,000 unique TCR beta nucleotide sequences were sequenced per donor, roughly 20% of them non-productive. The genetic ancestry cluster associated with self-reported Caucasian donors included about 81% of the 300 to 400 genotyped donors. The study aimed to test whether signatures of past pathogen exposure could be identified by cataloging public T cell receptors. Donor age, sex, ethnicity and CMV serostatus were compiled together with the repertoire data. Using immunosequencing, the study profiled T cell repertoires from some 670 subjects and related those repertoires to cytomegalovirus serostatus. To study patterns of TCR occurrence, a later analysis re-analyzed previously published TCR beta repertoires from 500 to 850 donors and added high-resolution HLA genotyping. Every repertoire in the discovery cohort had been generated on one and the same sequencing platform. The investigation overall reported the following: In the study, 150 to 200 TCR beta chains were listed as associated with cytomegalovirus. The classifier was reported to diagnose cytomegalovirus status with high specificity and sensitivity in both the original and validation cohorts. Roughly uniform sequencing depth across donors was assumed in presence/absence analyses, although this assumption may not hold. An earlier analysis of approximately 600 of the donors showed that most TCR beta V segments appeared in productive rearrangements either about 87% or about 30% of the time, which broadly matched IMGT annotations. The sequencing pipeline was judged likely to have produced a cluster of highly shared sequence variants as a technical artifact. The cohort was sequenced for TCR beta chains only, and without alpha or paired-chain data the features that could be detected were limited. Immune exposure information for the cohort was limited to CMV serostatus. In a later analysis, HLA-associated TCR beta chains were found to be more clonally expanded and to have lower generation probabilities than equally common non-associated chains. A later analysis associated 15,000 or so TCR beta sequences with specific HLA alleles at a false discovery rate of 0.05. Assigning TCR associations to individual alleles was difficult when HLA alleles, especially DR and DQ, strongly co-occurred. Some IMGT-functional V segments, including TRBV6-2 and TRBV6-3, could not be told apart with the 87-base-pair reads, so those segments were excluded. An association between a missense DCLRE1C variant and V-gene and J-gene trimming of TCR beta chains was found in a later genetic analysis and replicated in an independent cohort. Most TCR sequences were observed very rarely across donors, whereas some public TCRs were present in many individuals. A further reported finding was that TCR beta sequences accurately predicted the HLA-A and HLA-B alleles for most subjects in the first cohort. The earlier analysis of some 560 of the donors excluded over 15 rarely observed V segments, including chromosome 9 orphons, because counts were too low. In vitro tests confirmed that a few of the cytomegalovirus-associated TCR beta chains recognize cytomegalovirus antigens. Most CMV-associated TCR beta chains appeared to be HLA-restricted in a later analysis, and the HLA associations seemed to be driven largely by CMV exposure. HLA typing was unavailable for some donors at each locus, so association tests used only the typed subset. Correlated functional status among segregating V segments might be attributable to linkage disequilibrium, but an unknown experimental factor could not be ruled out. Several of the top co-occurrence clusters appeared to be linked to parvovirus B19, influenza, CMV and Epstein-Barr virus, according to a later analysis. In a later genetic analysis, fewer N-insertions in productive TCRs were reported among donors in an Asian-associated ancestry cluster than the 666-donor mean. In a later analysis, the rate of TCR association differed among HLA loci, with DRB1 alleles having the most associated TCRs and HLA-C alleles having the fewest. It was suggested by the authors that the approach could potentially be generalized to other disease states and immunological phenotypes.

The cohort consisted of some 730 healthy bone marrow donors. All cohort members were sampled while nominally healthy, although unrecorded immune exposures were likely present. The donor tested CMV seronegative and was one of the 352 seronegative cohort members. Every donor gave a peripheral blood sample, and the peripheral blood mononuclear cells from that sample were used for TCR beta sequencing. Genomic DNA extraction from the blood cell samples was performed with the Qiagen DNeasy Blood Extraction Kit. Libraries were built with the immunoSEQ multiplex PCR assay. For the multiplex PCR, a mixture combining 60 forward primers for TCR Vbeta segments and 13 reverse primers for TCR Jbeta segments was used. A multiplex PCR assay on genomic DNA amplified the CDR3 region of rearranged TCR beta genes. The amplified TCR beta libraries were sequenced on the Illumina HiSeq System as 87-base-pair reads. For the original study's pipeline: A later analysis tallied tens of millions of unique TCR beta chains across the 666 repertoires, and some 10 million of those chains were shared by two or more donors. Raw reads were error-corrected and collapsed into unique sequences with a nearest-neighbor algorithm that merged closely related sequences to remove PCR and sequencing errors. CDR3 sequences were aligned to IMGT reference sequences to assign V, D and J gene segments. For a sequence to be retained, at least a six-nucleotide match to both a V gene segment and a J gene segment was required. Rearrangements were classified as productive when the CDR3 lacked stop codons and remained in frame with V and J, and all other rearrangements were classified as non-productive. CDR3 was defined according to IMGT convention as the region running from the second conserved V-encoded cysteine to the conserved J-encoded phenylalanine. The earlier analysis of some 600 of the donors excluded sequences that lacked an unambiguous match to a single V gene segment. In an earlier analysis of several hundred of the donors, V segments were called functional above 56.7% productive rearrangements and were called segregating when the between-donor standard deviation exceeded 5%. A statistical classification framework was developed to diagnose cytomegalovirus status using the catalog of TCR beta chain sequences. V and J gene assignment, in a later analysis, came from comparing TCR nucleotide sequences with IMGT/GENE-DB human TR gene sequences. The TCRdist pipeline was used in a later analysis to assign CDR3 sequences and most-parsimonious VDJ recombination scenarios. In a later analysis, every TCR beta chain was defined by the combination of its CDR3 amino acid sequence and its V-gene family, and reads without a unique V-gene family were dropped. As a way to deal with suspected cross-contamination and a sequencing artifact, a later analysis dropped 450 to 600 nucleotide sequences that were highly shared and had low generation probability. In a later analysis, a clonal expansion index for each public chain was calculated from normalized within-repertoire ranks of inferred template counts. Generation probabilities in a later analysis came from a VDJ recombination model fitted to out-of-frame rearrangements, and those results were checked against IGoR. In a later analysis, TCR-TCR, TCR-HLA and TCR-CMV co-occurrence was scored with hypergeometric tests, and a repertoire-size bias correction was applied to TCR pairs. To estimate false discovery rates, a later analysis permuted the HLA or CMV assignments 20 times. In a later analysis, co-occurring TCRs were grouped with DBSCAN, and TCRdist sequence similarity was added when clustering was performed within HLA-allele-positive subsets. Co-occurrence clustering excluded repertoires with fewer than 30,000 or more than 120,000 public chains, plus five with anomalous nucleotide sharing. TCRdb retrieved this table from immuneACCESS and kept in-frame rearrangements only. Not all clones are present; in checked studies, unresolved V genes account for under half, and no reason is known for the remainder. The D gene and trimming were derived from the DNA, and the V and J assignments and clone size from that table. Recorded for this sample are 95,000 to 100,000 clones; about 81% of them occurred a single time. The top ten clones comprise under 11% of the sample.

At the junction V is shortened by 6 bases and J by 2 bases; bases outside the gene matches: 3. Reading from cysteine to phenylalanine, the CDR3 counts 13 amino acids. This entry keeps only the CDR3 DNA: 39 bases, framed from base 1. CDR1 and CDR2 were assigned from the germline V gene as MNHEY and SVGAGI. The sequenced sample was PBMCs. The receptor comes from a man aged 50-59 years in good health and CMV-seronegative. The chain joins TRBV6-5 to TRBJ1-2; TRBD1 fits 7 bases in the junction. CDR3 sequence: CASSRGQNYGYTF. The nucleotide sequence is given as TGTGCCAGCAGCCGGGGACAGAACTATGGCTACACCTTC.